This T cell receptor (beta chain) was recovered during a study of identifying expanded T cells in peripheral blood. Findings of the study overall: Two-week clone count variance significantly increased as total template count grew. Roughly 1.1 clones differed between technical replicates, versus 16.4 and 19 over time.

This CDR3 comprises 15 residues. The V end lost 2 bases, the J end lost 0 bases, and 5 bases lay between the germline ends. Germline V lookup: CDR1 ENHRY, CDR2 SYGVKD. Only in-frame clones appear in the TCRdb table, and some are missing; sequencing was by immunoSEQ multiplex PCR. The sample has about 89,000 clones, about 90% seen once. Comments on this clone: What it binds is not known.

During the collection period, no donor immune events like infections were recorded. The chain uses TRBV10-3 and TRBJ1-6; no firm D call. The TCR was taken from a person aged 18 to 75 in good health. The sequencing input was blood. The CDR3 reads CAISETSSYNSPLHF. The CDR3 nucleotides are TGTGCCATCAGTGAGACTAGCTCCTATAATTCACCCCTCCACTTT.